These 17 T cell receptor beta chains were sequenced from one sample in a study of T-cell memory formation after mild COVID-19. TCRdb ran MiXCR on the 5' RACE reads and lists one entry per CDR3 protein. The sample holds about 540,000 distinct CDR3 sequences, roughly 20% seen once. Sequencing was performed on PBMCs or a T cell subset sorted from them (not recorded which). The receptors here all came from an adult woman who had mild COVID-19 (a few samples of this study predate the infection). Cell type and time point are not known.

The chain uses TRBV20-1 and TRBJ2-4; 11 nucleotides agree with TRBD2. With V trimmed by 1 base and J by 4 bases, 3 bases remained unmatched. The CDR3 extends over 15 amino acids. CDR1 DFQATT and CDR2 SNEGSKA come from the germline V gene (reference sequence). The CDR3 DNA is TGCAGTGCTAGAGTACTAGCGGGGGAAAAAAACATTCAGTACTTC. This translates into CSARVLAGEKNIQYF.

This clonotype has at least ten counts. The V gene is TRBV4-2, the J gene TRBJ2-2; D not certain. The CDR3 covers 14 residues. Trimming pared 0 bases from V and 7 bases from J, leaving 9 bases between. Germline values: CDR1 LGHNA, CDR2 YNFKEQ. Here the CDR3 reads CASSQDPPIGELFF. Here the CDR3 DNA reads TGTGCCAGCAGCCAAGACCCTCCAATCGGGGAGCTGTTTTTT.

This clonotype was found a few times. The V and J genes are TRBV19 and TRBJ2-1; D unclear. Trimming stripped 2 bases from V and 0 bases from J, with 8 bases between. Germline values: CDR1 LNHDA, CDR2 SQIVND (reference sequence). This CDR3 is built from 15 residues. This CDR3 reads CASSIRTSSYNEQFF. For the CDR3, the DNA is TGTGCCAGTAGTATACGGACGAGCTCCTACAATGAGCAGTTCTTC.

This clonotype was found a few times. The chain uses TRBV29-1 and TRBJ2-4; D is perhaps TRBD1 or TRBD2 (6 bases each). V lost 4 bases to trimming and J lost 7 bases, with 11 bases between them. The CDR3 spans 12 residues. Germline V gene lookup returns CDR1 SQVTM and CDR2 ANQGSEA. As DNA, the CDR3 is TGCAGCGTTGCCCAGGGGACTAACATTCAGTACTTC. It is translated as CSVAQGTNIQYF.

This clonotype has just a few counts. V and J are TRBV7-2 and TRBJ2-1; D uncertain. Germline CDR1 SGHTA, CDR2 FQGNSA. This CDR3 has 13 amino acids. The V end lost 1 base, the J end lost 7 bases, and 8 bases lay between the germline ends. Written as DNA, the CDR3 is TGTGCCAGCAGCTTAGGACTCCCGAATGAGCAGTTCTTC. This sequence encodes CASSLGLPNEQFF.

Ten or more counts support this clonotype. This sequence joins TRBV4-2 and TRBJ2-7, with 8 bases identical to TRBD1. Germline CDR1 reads LGHNA; CDR2 reads YNFKEQ. The CDR3 covers 15 residues. The V and J ends lost 4 bases and 0 bases, in that order; junction bases with no gene match: 5. The DNA for the CDR3 is TGTGCCAGCAGCCTCGGGACAGGTACCTCCTACGAGCAGTACTTC. Translation gives CASSLGTGTSYEQYF.

This clonotype was observed a few times. The rearrangement joins TRBV7-9 to TRBJ2-1, with 11 bases that match TRBD2. Trimming at V came to 5 bases and at J to 8 bases, leaving 11 bases not matched to a gene. CDR3 size: 16 residues. Germline V gene sequence: CDR1 SEHNR, CDR2 FQNEAQ (reference sequence). This CDR3 is CASSLETSGSRDEQFF. For the CDR3, the DNA is TGTGCCAGCAGCCTAGAAACTAGCGGGAGTCGCGATGAGCAGTTCTTC.

The chain carries TRBV3-1 and TRBJ1-1; tentatively, D is TRBD1 (5 bases). Germline V gene sequence: CDR1 LGHDT, CDR2 YNNKEL (reference sequence). Between the trimmed V and J ends, which lost 4 bases and 4 bases, there was a span of 13 bases. The CDR3 consists of 14 residues. As DNA, the CDR3 is TGTGCCAGCAGCCCCTCTGGGGGAAGCACTGAAGCTTTCTTT. Translation gives CASSPSGGSTEAFF.

The chain employs TRBV13 and TRBJ2-1; D may match TRBD1 or TRBD2 (6 bases each). Trimming cost V 3 bases and J 2 bases, with 17 bases left between them. Per germline, CDR1 PRHDT and CDR2 FYEKMQ (reference sequence). CDR3 length: 17 amino acids. In nucleotides, the CDR3 is TGTGCCAGCAGCTTCCAGGAGGGGGGACTTACCTACAATGAGCAGTTCTTC. Its translation: CASSFQEGGLTYNEQFF.

The table lists this clonotype with a few counts. The rearrangement uses TRBV7-9 and TRBJ1-6; a possible D gene is TRBD1 (5 bases). Looked up from germline, CDR1 is SEHNR and CDR2 is FQNEAQ (reference sequence). Trimming removed 5 bases from V and 9 bases from J, with 8 bases in between. The CDR3 is 12 amino acids. CDR3 protein: CASSRGGSPLHF. The CDR3 coding sequence is TGTGCCAGCAGCCGGGGGGGTTCACCCCTCCACTTT.

This chain links TRBV29-1 with TRBJ2-1, with D maybe TRBD2 (6 bases). The germline CDR1 and CDR2 sequences are SQVTM and ANQGSEA. The CDR3 covers 13 residues. CDR3 in amino acids: CTSVSGGGNEQFF. CDR3 sequence (DNA): TGCACCAGCGTCAGCGGAGGAGGGAATGAGCAGTTCTTC.

There are a few counts of this clonotype. V is TRBV9 and J is TRBJ1-1; D is perhaps TRBD1 (6 bases). The germline V gene has CDR1 SGDLS and CDR2 YYNGEE. V was trimmed by 4 bases and J by 0 bases, leaving 13 bases between them. The CDR3 runs 15 residues. In nucleotides, the CDR3 is TGTGCCAGCAGCACTTCAGGGGACCTGAACACTGAAGCTTTCTTT. It yields the protein CASSTSGDLNTEAFF.

This clonotype was detected only a few times. This chain connects TRBV12-3 or TRBV12-4 to TRBJ2-5; D is uncertain. The length of the CDR3 is 15 residues. V lost 3 bases and J 2 bases, leaving 13 bases between the germline ends. CDR3 bases: TGTGCCAGCAGTTTGGGGTACTCCCTTCAAGAGACCCAGTACTTC. Its protein product is CASSLGYSLQETQYF.

J is TRBJ2-3 and V is TRBV5-1; perhaps TRBD2 as D (5 bases). Trimming stripped 4 bases from V and 14 bases from J, with 20 bases between. Germline CDR1 is SGHRS and CDR2 is YFSETQ. This CDR3 is 13 amino acids long. The CDR3 here is CASSPQTDGLRYF. Written as DNA, the CDR3 is TGCGCCAGCAGCCCTCAAACCGACGGACTCAGGTATTTT.

This clonotype appeared a few times. In nucleotides, the CDR3 is TGTGCCAGCAGCCAGCCGGGACTAGCGGGAGCCAATGAGCAGTTCTTC. It encodes CASSQPGLAGANEQFF. The chain combines TRBV14 with TRBJ2-1; TRBD2 agrees at 14 bases. This CDR3 has 16 amino acids. Germline CDR1 reads SGHDN; CDR2 reads FVKESK. The V segment lost 3 bases and the J segment 6 bases; nucleotides outside the gene matches: 4. Supplemented by reference TRBV14 and TRBJ2-1, the full variable domain reads EAGVTQFPSHSVIEKGQTVTLRCDPISGHDNLYWYRRVMGKEIKFLLHFVKESKQDESGMPNNRFLAERTGGTYSTLKVQPAELEDSGVYFCASSQPGLAGANEQFFGPGTRLTVL.

This chain uses TRBV25-1 with TRBJ1-1, with a weak D call TRBD1 (5 bases). Germline assignment: CDR1 MGHDK and CDR2 SYGVNS. The CDR3 has 12 residues. V was cut by 3 bases and J by 8 bases, with 10 bases left in between. The chain's CDR3 is CASSESRAEAFF. The CDR3 DNA reads TGTGCCAGCAGTGAGTCCAGGGCCGAAGCTTTCTTT. The variable domain in full, completed from reference TRBV25-1 and TRBJ1-1, reads EADIYQTPRYLVIGTGKKITLECSQTMGHDKMYWYQQDPGMELHLIHYSYGVNSTEKGDLSSESTVSRIRTEHFPLTLESARPSHTSQYLCASSESRAEAFFGQGTRLTVV.

The V and J genes are TRBV12-3 or TRBV12-4 and TRBJ2-5; D not certain. V was cut by 4 bases and J by 5 bases, with 8 bases left in between. This CDR3 is 12 amino acids long. This chain's CDR3 is CASSSREETQYF. The CDR3, as DNA: TGTGCCAGCAGTTCTCGCGAGGAGACCCAGTACTTC.